This T cell receptor beta chain was obtained from a study of T cell responses to AZD1222 COVID-19 vaccine. Germline V gene lookup returns CDR1 MDHEN and CDR2 SYDVKM. The V gene end was trimmed by 6 bases and the J gene end by 3 bases; junction bases not matched to a gene: 7. CDR3 length: 14 amino acids. Method: immunoSEQ multiplex PCR; TCRdb's copy keeps in-frame clones and lacks some. There are about 93,000 clones in the sample; around 85% occur only once, and around 8% lies in the top ten. Sequenced material: peripheral blood, taken on day 0 of AZD1222 vaccination. The TCR originated in an adult in good health. J is TRBJ2-5 and V is TRBV28, with TRBD1 matching over 7 bases. CDR3 loop: CASSPTGRKETQYF. DNA of the CDR3: TGTGCCAGCAGCCCGACAGGGAGAAAAGAGACCCAGTACTTC. Complete variable domain (other parts from reference TRBV28 and TRBJ2-5): DVKVTQSSRYLVKRTGEKVFLECVQDMDHENMFWYRQDPGLGLRLIYFSYDVKMKEKGDIPEGYSVSREKKERFSLILESASTNQTSMYLCASSPTGRKETQYFGPGTRLLVL.